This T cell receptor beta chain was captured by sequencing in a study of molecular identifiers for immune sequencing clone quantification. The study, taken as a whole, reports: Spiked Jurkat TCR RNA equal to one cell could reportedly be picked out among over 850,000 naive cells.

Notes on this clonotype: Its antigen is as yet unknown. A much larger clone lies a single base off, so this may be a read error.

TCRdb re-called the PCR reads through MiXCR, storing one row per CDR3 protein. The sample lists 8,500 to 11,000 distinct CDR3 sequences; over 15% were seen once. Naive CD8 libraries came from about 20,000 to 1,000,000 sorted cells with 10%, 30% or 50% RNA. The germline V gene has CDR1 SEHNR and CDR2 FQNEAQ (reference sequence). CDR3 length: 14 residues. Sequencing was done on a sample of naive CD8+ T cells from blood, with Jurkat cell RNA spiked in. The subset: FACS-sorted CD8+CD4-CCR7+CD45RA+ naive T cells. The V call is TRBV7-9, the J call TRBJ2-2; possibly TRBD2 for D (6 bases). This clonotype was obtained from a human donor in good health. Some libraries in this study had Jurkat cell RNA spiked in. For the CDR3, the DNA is TGTGCCAGCAGCTTCACCGAAAACACCGGGGGGCTGTTTTTT. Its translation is CASSFTENTGGLFF.